A selection of T cell receptor beta chains follows, all from one sample in a study of regulatory T cells in long-lasting Graves disease. TCRdb processed the multiplex PCR reads anew with MiXCR; each CDR3 protein has one entry. The sample lists fewer than 350,000 distinct CDR3 sequences, roughly 18% occurring once. This specimen consisted of peripheral blood mononuclear cells (PBMCs), obtained at new diagnosis, from a patient treated with antithyroid drugs. Receptors originate from a female donor with Graves disease. CDR3s include the opening cysteine and the closing phenylalanine or tryptophan. A D gene is named only where the DNA matches it firmly. Clone size, where shown, is once, few, many, or a class for clones that have expanded.

CDR3 protein: CASSYGSGSSYEQYF
CDR3 DNA: TGTGCCAGCAGCTACGGCTCAGGGAGCTCCTACGAGCAGTACTTC
V gene: TRBV5-4
J gene: TRBJ2-7
D gene: NA
clone size: many

CDR3 protein: CASSQLADTATQYF
CDR3 DNA: TGTGCCAGCAGTCAGCTAGCGGACACAGCTACGCAGTATTTT
V gene: TRBV5-6
J gene: TRBJ2-3
D gene: TRBD2
clone size: NA

CDR3 protein: CASSETTPSTDTQYF
CDR3 DNA: TGCGCCAGCAGCGAAACAACCCCGTCCACAGATACGCAGTATTTT
V gene: TRBV10-1
J gene: TRBJ2-3
D gene: NA
clone size: many

CDR3 protein: CSARGDEYEQYF
CDR3 DNA: TGCAGTGCTAGGGGCGACGAGTACGAGCAGTACTTC
V gene: TRBV20-1
J gene: TRBJ2-7
D gene: NA
clone size: many

CDR3 protein: CASSPVRARNTEAFF
CDR3 DNA: TGTGCCAGCAGTCCAGTCAGGGCTAGGAACACTGAAGCTTTCTTT
V gene: TRBV28
J gene: TRBJ1-1
D gene: NA
clone size: many

CDR3 protein: CASSSRDSYGYTF
CDR3 DNA: TGTGCCAGCAGTTCCCGGGACAGCTATGGCTACACCTTC
V gene: TRBV12-3/TRBV12-4
J gene: TRBJ1-2
D gene: TRBD1
clone size: many

CDR3 protein: CASSGVRGGNTIYF
CDR3 DNA: TGTGCCAGCAGCGGAGTTCGGGGCGGAAACACCATATATTTT
V gene: TRBV7-9
J gene: TRBJ1-3
D gene: NA
clone size: NA

CDR3 protein: CASSGGDSLTQYF
CDR3 DNA: TGTGCCAGCAGTGGCGGGGACAGCCTTACGCAGTATTTT
V gene: TRBV27
J gene: TRBJ2-3
D gene: NA
clone size: many

CDR3 protein: CACSLQASYNEQFF
CDR3 DNA: TGTGCCTGCAGTCTACAGGCCTCCTACAATGAGCAGTTCTTC
V gene: TRBV12-3/TRBV12-4
J gene: TRBJ2-1
D gene: NA
clone size: many

CDR3 protein: CASSSRLGTDTQYF
CDR3 DNA: TGCGCCAGCAGCTCAAGACTAGGCACAGATACGCAGTATTTT
V gene: TRBV5-1
J gene: TRBJ2-3
D gene: NA
clone size: many

CDR3 protein: CASSLAGRGTGELFF
CDR3 DNA: TGTGCCAGCAGTCTAGCGGGACGGGGGACCGGGGAGCTGTTTTTT
V gene: TRBV6-1
J gene: TRBJ2-2
D gene: TRBD2
clone size: few

CDR3 protein: CSVEGPFQGYEAFF
CDR3 DNA: TGCAGCGTTGAAGGCCCCTTTCAGGGCTATGAAGCTTTCTTT
V gene: TRBV29-1
J gene: TRBJ1-1
D gene: NA
clone size: few

CDR3 protein: CASSLRPGQGVIGELFF
CDR3 DNA: TGTGCCAGCAGCCTCCGGCCGGGACAGGGGGTGATCGGGGAGCTGTTTTTT
V gene: TRBV11-2
J gene: TRBJ2-2
D gene: TRBD1
clone size: NA

CDR3 protein: CSVERTDTQYF
CDR3 DNA: TGCAGCGTTGAGAGAACAGATACGCAGTATTTT
V gene: TRBV29-1
J gene: TRBJ2-3
D gene: NA
clone size: NA

CDR3 protein: CASRRAVSGSSYEQYF
CDR3 DNA: TGTGCCAGCAGGCGTGCTGTCTCAGGTAGCTCCTACGAGCAGTACTTC
V gene: TRBV27
J gene: TRBJ2-7
D gene: NA
clone size: many

CDR3 protein: CASSLRDREIETQYF
CDR3 DNA: TGTGCCAGCAGTCTTCGGGATAGGGAAATAGAGACCCAGTACTTC
V gene: TRBV12-3/TRBV12-4
J gene: TRBJ2-5
D gene: NA
clone size: many

CDR3 protein: CATSRDNGATNEKLFF
CDR3 DNA: TGTGCCACCAGCAGAGATAATGGCGCAACTAATGAAAAACTGTTTTTT
V gene: TRBV15
J gene: TRBJ1-4
D gene: NA
clone size: few

CDR3 protein: CASSSRRPQGTNVLTF
CDR3 DNA: TGTGCCAGCAGTTCCCGCCGACCCCAGGGTACCAACGTCCTGACTTTC
V gene: TRBV28
J gene: TRBJ2-6
D gene: NA
clone size: many

CDR3 protein: CASSSLGGREVTDTQYF
CDR3 DNA: TGTGCCAGCAGTTCCCTCGGGGGGCGGGAGGTCACAGATACGCAGTATTTT
V gene: TRBV28
J gene: TRBJ2-3
D gene: TRBD2
clone size: few

CDR3 protein: CASSSGTDKANEQFF
CDR3 DNA: TGTGCCAGCAGTTCGGGGACTGACAAGGCCAATGAGCAGTTCTTC
V gene: TRBV12-3/TRBV12-4
J gene: TRBJ2-1
D gene: NA
clone size: many

CDR3 protein: CASSPAGFELYEQYF
CDR3 DNA: TGTGCCAGCAGTCCAGCAGGGTTCGAACTCTACGAGCAGTACTTC
V gene: TRBV12-3/TRBV12-4
J gene: TRBJ2-7
D gene: NA
clone size: many

CDR3 protein: CSARDFNQPQHF
CDR3 DNA: TGCAGTGCTAGAGATTTTAATCAGCCCCAGCATTTT
V gene: TRBV20-1
J gene: TRBJ1-5
D gene: NA
clone size: many

CDR3 protein: CASSALSGASQPQHF
CDR3 DNA: TGTGCCAGCAGTGCCTTATCAGGGGCGAGTCAGCCCCAGCATTTT
V gene: TRBV25-1
J gene: TRBJ1-5
D gene: NA
clone size: many

CDR3 protein: CASSQDSKGDTEAFF
CDR3 DNA: TGTGCCAGCAGCCAAGATTCCAAAGGGGACACTGAAGCTTTCTTT
V gene: TRBV7-2
J gene: TRBJ1-1
D gene: NA
clone size: NA

CDR3 protein: CATSEGYGGDQPQHF
CDR3 DNA: TGTGCCACCAGTGAGGGTTATGGCGGGGACCAGCCCCAGCATTTT
V gene: TRBV24-1
J gene: TRBJ1-5
D gene: NA
clone size: NA

CDR3 protein: CASSLAGTGITGELFF
CDR3 DNA: TGTGCCAGCAGTTTGGCCGGGACAGGGATCACCGGGGAGCTGTTTTTT
V gene: TRBV28
J gene: TRBJ2-2
D gene: TRBD1
clone size: NA

CDR3 protein: CASSIDPGGYGNTIYF
CDR3 DNA: TGTGCCAGTAGTATAGACCCGGGGGGATATGGAAACACCATATATTTT
V gene: TRBV19
J gene: TRBJ1-3
D gene: NA
clone size: few

CDR3 protein: CSAPTSGISNEQFF
CDR3 DNA: TGCAGTGCCCCGACCAGCGGGATTAGCAATGAGCAGTTCTTC
V gene: TRBV20-1
J gene: TRBJ2-1
D gene: TRBD2
clone size: few

CDR3 protein: CASTFLPQQDEQYF
CDR3 DNA: TGTGCCAGCACCTTTTTACCCCAACAGGACGAGCAGTACTTC
V gene: TRBV18
J gene: TRBJ2-7
D gene: NA
clone size: NA

CDR3 protein: CASSRGTDTRYF
CDR3 DNA: TGTGCCAGCAGCCGGGGCACAGATACGCGGTATTTT
V gene: TRBV3-1
J gene: TRBJ2-3
D gene: NA
clone size: NA

CDR3 protein: CASSGADGQETQYF
CDR3 DNA: TGTGCCAGCAGTGGAGCGGACGGGCAGGAGACCCAGTACTTC
V gene: TRBV2
J gene: TRBJ2-5
D gene: NA
clone size: many

CDR3 protein: CASSREGQGSYEQYF
CDR3 DNA: TGTGCCAGCAGTAGGGAGGGACAGGGGTCCTACGAGCAGTACTTC
V gene: TRBV2
J gene: TRBJ2-7
D gene: TRBD1
clone size: few

CDR3 protein: CASSYYRGGGPYEQYF
CDR3 DNA: TGTGCCAGCAGTTACTACCGAGGGGGGGGACCCTACGAGCAGTACTTC
V gene: TRBV6-9
J gene: TRBJ2-7
D gene: NA
clone size: many

CDR3 protein: CASGVGIDTGELFF
CDR3 DNA: TGTGCCAGCGGGGTGGGCATCGACACCGGGGAGCTGTTTTTT
V gene: TRBV2
J gene: TRBJ2-2
D gene: NA
clone size: many

CDR3 protein: CSVADRLGTYEQYF
CDR3 DNA: TGCAGCGTCGCAGACAGGCTGGGAACCTACGAGCAGTACTTC
V gene: TRBV29-1
J gene: TRBJ2-7
D gene: NA
clone size: many

CDR3 protein: CASSKREGRETQYF
CDR3 DNA: TGTGCCAGCAGTAAGCGGGAGGGCCGGGAGACCCAGTACTTC
V gene: TRBV12-3/TRBV12-4
J gene: TRBJ2-5
D gene: TRBD2
clone size: many

CDR3 protein: CASNPHGASGRGFFF
CDR3 DNA: TGTGCCAGCAACCCCCATGGGGCGTCGGGTCGGGGTTTTTTCTTT
V gene: TRBV12-3/TRBV12-4
J gene: TRBJ1-1
D gene: NA
clone size: many

CDR3 protein: CSAGGGGFADTQYF
CDR3 DNA: TGCAGTGCCGGCGGGGGTGGTTTTGCAGATACGCAGTATTTT
V gene: TRBV20-1
J gene: TRBJ2-3
D gene: TRBD2
clone size: many

CDR3 protein: CSARVPSGRRGETQYF
CDR3 DNA: TGCAGTGCTAGAGTTCCTAGCGGGAGGCGAGGAGAGACCCAGTACTTC
V gene: TRBV20-1
J gene: TRBJ2-5
D gene: TRBD2
clone size: NA

CDR3 protein: CATSDSRETYEQYF
CDR3 DNA: TGTGCCACCAGTGATTCCAGAGAAACCTACGAGCAGTACTTC
V gene: TRBV24-1
J gene: TRBJ2-7
D gene: NA
clone size: many

CDR3 protein: CSARDRQGGEKLFF
CDR3 DNA: TGCAGTGCTAGAGATCGACAGGGAGGTGAAAAACTGTTTTTT
V gene: TRBV20-1
J gene: TRBJ1-4
D gene: TRBD1
clone size: NA

CDR3 protein: CASLALGGIAEKLFF
CDR3 DNA: TGTGCCAGCCTTGCATTAGGGGGCATTGCTGAAAAACTGTTTTTT
V gene: TRBV28
J gene: TRBJ1-4
D gene: TRBD1
clone size: many

CDR3 protein: CASSFGDSSNQPQHF
CDR3 DNA: TGTGCCAGCAGTTTCGGGGACAGCAGCAATCAGCCCCAGCATTTT
V gene: TRBV27
J gene: TRBJ1-5
D gene: TRBD1
clone size: many

CDR3 protein: CASSEALGVGEVQHF
CDR3 DNA: TGTGCCAGCAGTGAAGCGTTGGGGGTAGGGGAGGTCCAGCATTTT
V gene: TRBV2
J gene: TRBJ1-5
D gene: NA
clone size: NA

CDR3 protein: CASSPDRDIGEQYF
CDR3 DNA: TGTGCCAGCAGCCCTGACAGGGACATAGGCGAGCAGTACTTC
V gene: TRBV11-2
J gene: TRBJ2-7
D gene: TRBD1
clone size: NA

CDR3 protein: CASSLPDTGGELFF
CDR3 DNA: TGTGCCAGCAGCTTACCGGACACCGGCGGGGAGCTGTTTTTT
V gene: TRBV7-9
J gene: TRBJ2-2
D gene: NA
clone size: many

CDR3 protein: CASGERSWAFF
CDR3 DNA: TGTGCCAGCGGAGAGAGATCTTGGGCTTTCTTT
V gene: TRBV11-2
J gene: TRBJ1-1
D gene: NA
clone size: few

CDR3 protein: CASSLMGQGYEQYF
CDR3 DNA: TGTGCCAGCAGTTTAATGGGACAGGGGTACGAGCAGTACTTC
V gene: TRBV12-3/TRBV12-4
J gene: TRBJ2-7
D gene: TRBD1
clone size: many

CDR3 protein: CASSFSSSAIADTQYF
CDR3 DNA: TGTGCCAGCAGTTTCTCTTCTAGCGCCATCGCTGATACGCAGTATTTC
V gene: TRBV28
J gene: TRBJ2-3
D gene: NA
clone size: NA

CDR3 protein: CASIDTSRWGSTGELFF
CDR3 DNA: TGTGCCAGCATCGATACCTCCCGTTGGGGTAGCACCGGGGAGCTGTTTTTT
V gene: TRBV11-2
J gene: TRBJ2-2
D gene: NA
clone size: many

CDR3 protein: CASSLAGGASSDTQYF
CDR3 DNA: TGCGCCAGCAGCTTGGCAGGGGGCGCATCTTCAGATACGCAGTATTTT
V gene: TRBV5-1
J gene: TRBJ2-3
D gene: TRBD1
clone size: NA

CDR3 protein: CASSRTGGDQETQYF
CDR3 DNA: TGTGCCAGCTCTAGGACAGGAGGGGACCAAGAGACCCAGTACTTC
V gene: TRBV2
J gene: TRBJ2-5
D gene: NA
clone size: NA

CDR3 protein: CASSYPITGTEAFF
CDR3 DNA: TGTGCCAGCAGCTACCCCATCACGGGCACTGAAGCTTTCTTT
V gene: TRBV28
J gene: TRBJ1-1
D gene: NA
clone size: once